The rows below give T cell receptor beta chains drawn from one sample of a study of siplizumab effects on memory and regulatory T cells. Assay: immunoSEQ multiplex PCR; the TCRdb copy retains only in-frame clones and omits some. The sample consists of approximately 60,000 clones, 95% to 98% of them appearing once. Sequences were obtained from naive CD8+ T cells sorted from blood. These receptors came from a human donor in good health. CDR3s include the opening cysteine and the closing phenylalanine or tryptophan. A D gene is named only where the DNA matches it firmly. Size values are once, few and many counts, or a class for expanded clones, and some rows have none.

J gene: TRBJ1-1
clone size: NA
V gene: TRBV5-1
D gene: NA
CDR3 DNA: TGCGCCAGCAGCCTAGGAAATGAAGCTTTCTTT
CDR3 protein: CASSLGNEAFF

J gene: TRBJ1-4
clone size: NA
V gene: TRBV19
D gene: TRBD1
CDR3 DNA: TGTGCCAGTAGCAAAACTCTCTGGACAGGGGGGAATGAAAAACTGTTTTTT
CDR3 protein: CASSKTLWTGGNEKLFF

J gene: TRBJ1-2
clone size: NA
V gene: TRBV30
D gene: NA
CDR3 DNA: TGTGCCTGCGTCCAGTGGATCAAGATGTCTGGTGGCTACACCTTC
CDR3 protein: CACVQWIKMSGGYTF

J gene: TRBJ2-7
clone size: NA
V gene: TRBV9
D gene: NA
CDR3 DNA: TGTGCCAGCAGCGTAGGAGCTCTTTCCTACGAGCAGTACTTC
CDR3 protein: CASSVGALSYEQYF

J gene: TRBJ2-1
clone size: NA
V gene: TRBV11-3
D gene: NA
CDR3 DNA: TGTGCCAGCAGCGGGGGTTCCTACAATGAGCAGTTCTTC
CDR3 protein: CASSGGSYNEQFF

J gene: TRBJ1-5
clone size: NA
V gene: TRBV9
D gene: NA
CDR3 DNA: TGTGCCAGCAGCGTAGCGCAGGGAAGGCATCAGCCCCAGCATTTT
CDR3 protein: CASSVAQGRHQPQHF

J gene: TRBJ2-7
clone size: NA
V gene: TRBV7-9
D gene: TRBD1
CDR3 DNA: TGTGCCAGCAGTCGACAGGGGAGCTCCTACGAGCAGTACTTC
CDR3 protein: CASSRQGSSYEQYF

J gene: TRBJ2-3
clone size: NA
V gene: TRBV2
D gene: NA
CDR3 DNA: TGTGCCAGCAGTCTAGGATTGCCAGATACGCAGTATTTT
CDR3 protein: CASSLGLPDTQYF

J gene: TRBJ1-2
clone size: NA
V gene: TRBV5-1
D gene: NA
CDR3 DNA: TGCGCCAGCAGCCCAACCAACAGGTCTGAATTAAGGTATGGCTACACCTTC
CDR3 protein: CASSPTNRSELRYGYTF

J gene: TRBJ2-5
clone size: NA
V gene: TRBV5-4
D gene: NA
CDR3 DNA: TGTGCCAGCAGCTGGGGGGACGAGACCCAGTACTTC
CDR3 protein: CASSWGDETQYF

J gene: TRBJ2-1
clone size: NA
V gene: TRBV10-2
D gene: NA
CDR3 DNA: TGCGCCAGCAGTATTGGCTTGTTGGACAATGAGCAGTTCTTC
CDR3 protein: CASSIGLLDNEQFF

J gene: TRBJ2-7
clone size: NA
V gene: TRBV19
D gene: TRBD1
CDR3 DNA: TGTGCCAGTAGTATCGACAGGGGCGGTTACGAGCAGTACTTC
CDR3 protein: CASSIDRGGYEQYF

J gene: TRBJ2-4
clone size: NA
V gene: TRBV7-3
D gene: TRBD2
CDR3 DNA: TGTGCCAGCAGCCCCCAAGGGAGAGCGGGGGGCTTAGGAAACATTCAGTACTTC
CDR3 protein: CASSPQGRAGGLGNIQYF

J gene: TRBJ2-3
clone size: NA
V gene: TRBV27
D gene: TRBD2
CDR3 DNA: TGTGCCAGCAGGTCGGGACTAGCTTTAGATACGCAGTATTTT
CDR3 protein: CASRSGLALDTQYF

J gene: TRBJ2-1
clone size: NA
V gene: TRBV5-1
D gene: TRBD1
CDR3 DNA: TGCGCCAGCACCATAGGACAGGGGAATGAGCAGTTCTTC
CDR3 protein: CASTIGQGNEQFF

J gene: TRBJ1-4
clone size: NA
V gene: TRBV7-9
D gene: NA
CDR3 DNA: TGTGCCAGCAGCGACAGTGCGGGGGCGCGGGATGAAAAACTGTTTTTT
CDR3 protein: CASSDSAGARDEKLFF

J gene: TRBJ2-4
clone size: once
V gene: TRBV29-1
D gene: NA
CDR3 DNA: TGCAGCGGCCTGACGCCAGCCAAAAACATTCAGTACTTC
CDR3 protein: CSGLTPAKNIQYF

J gene: TRBJ2-3
clone size: NA
V gene: TRBV6-6
D gene: NA
CDR3 DNA: TGTGCCAGCACTCGGGGACGGTCGGGGTATTTT
CDR3 protein: CASTRGRSGYF

J gene: TRBJ1-1
clone size: NA
V gene: TRBV6-5
D gene: NA
CDR3 DNA: TGTGCCAGCAGTTACCCGGGGGGAAACACTGAAGCTTTCTTT
CDR3 protein: CASSYPGGNTEAFF

J gene: TRBJ1-4
clone size: NA
V gene: TRBV9
D gene: TRBD1
CDR3 DNA: TGTGCCAGCAGCGCCGGGACAGGGACCAATAATGAAAAACTGTTTTTT
CDR3 protein: CASSAGTGTNNEKLFF

J gene: TRBJ2-3
clone size: NA
V gene: TRBV9
D gene: TRBD2
CDR3 DNA: TGTGCCAGCCGGGGGGTTGGCACAGATACGCAGTATTTT
CDR3 protein: CASRGVGTDTQYF

J gene: TRBJ2-3
clone size: once
V gene: TRBV15
D gene: TRBD1
CDR3 DNA: TGTGCCACCAGCGGCCGACAGGGTTCCGATACGCAGTATTTT
CDR3 protein: CATSGRQGSDTQYF